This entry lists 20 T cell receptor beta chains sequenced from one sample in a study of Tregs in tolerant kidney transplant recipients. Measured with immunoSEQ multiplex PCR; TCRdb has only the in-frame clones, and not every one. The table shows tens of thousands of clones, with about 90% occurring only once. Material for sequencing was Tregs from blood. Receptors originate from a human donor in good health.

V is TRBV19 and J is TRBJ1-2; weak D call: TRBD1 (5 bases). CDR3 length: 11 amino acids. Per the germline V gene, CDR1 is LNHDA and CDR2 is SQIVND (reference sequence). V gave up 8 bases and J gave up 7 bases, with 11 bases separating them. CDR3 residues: CASDRGGGYTF. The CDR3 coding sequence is TGTGCCAGTGACCGGGGGGGTGGCTACACCTTC.

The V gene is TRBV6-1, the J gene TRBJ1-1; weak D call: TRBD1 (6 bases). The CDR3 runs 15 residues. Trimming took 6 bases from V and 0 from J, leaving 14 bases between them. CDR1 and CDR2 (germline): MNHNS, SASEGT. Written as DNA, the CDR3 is TGTGCCAGCAGCGAAAGACAGGACTTGAACACTGAAGCTTTCTTT. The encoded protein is CASSERQDLNTEAFF.

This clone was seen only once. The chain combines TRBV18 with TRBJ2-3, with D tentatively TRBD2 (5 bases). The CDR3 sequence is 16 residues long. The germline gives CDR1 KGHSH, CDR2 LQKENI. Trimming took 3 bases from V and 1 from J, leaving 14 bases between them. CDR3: CASSPVGRGGTDTQYF. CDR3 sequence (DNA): TGTGCCAGCTCACCCGTAGGGAGAGGTGGCACAGATACGCAGTATTTT. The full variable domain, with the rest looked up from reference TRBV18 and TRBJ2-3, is NAGVMQNPRHLVRRRGQEARLRCSPMKGHSHVYWYRQLPEEGLKFMVYLQKENIIDESGMPKERFSAEFPKEGPSILRIQQVVRGDSAAYFCASSPVGRGGTDTQYFGPGTRLTVL.

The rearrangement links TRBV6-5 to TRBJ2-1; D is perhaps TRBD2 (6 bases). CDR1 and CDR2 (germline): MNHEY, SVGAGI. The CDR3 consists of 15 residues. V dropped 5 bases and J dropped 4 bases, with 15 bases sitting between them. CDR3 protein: CASSRRRTMYNEQFF. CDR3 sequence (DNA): TGTGCCAGCAGTCGCCGCCGGACTATGTACAATGAGCAGTTCTTC.

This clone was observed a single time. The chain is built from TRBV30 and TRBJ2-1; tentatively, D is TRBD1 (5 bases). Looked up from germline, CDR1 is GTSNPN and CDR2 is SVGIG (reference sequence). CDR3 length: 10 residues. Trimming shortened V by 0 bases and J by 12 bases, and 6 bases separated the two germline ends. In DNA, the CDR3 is TGTGCCTGGAGTGTGGGGCGGCAGTTCTTC. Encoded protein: CAWSVGRQFF.

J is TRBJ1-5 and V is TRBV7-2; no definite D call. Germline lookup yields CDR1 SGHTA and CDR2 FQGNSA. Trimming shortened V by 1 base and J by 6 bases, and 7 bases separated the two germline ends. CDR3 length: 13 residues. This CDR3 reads CASSLVGAQPQHF. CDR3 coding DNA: TGTGCCAGCAGCTTAGTAGGTGCTCAGCCCCAGCATTTT.

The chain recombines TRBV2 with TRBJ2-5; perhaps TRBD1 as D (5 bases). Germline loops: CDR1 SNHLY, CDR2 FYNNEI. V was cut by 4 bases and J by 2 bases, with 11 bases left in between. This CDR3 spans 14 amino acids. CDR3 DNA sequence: TGTGCCAGCAGTGCGCAGGGTGGTCAAGAGACCCAGTACTTC. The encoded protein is CASSAQGGQETQYF.

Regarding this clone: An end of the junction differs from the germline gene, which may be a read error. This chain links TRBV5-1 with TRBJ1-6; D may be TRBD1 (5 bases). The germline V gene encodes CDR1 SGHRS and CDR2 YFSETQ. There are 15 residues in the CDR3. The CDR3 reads CASSPVLARDSPPHF. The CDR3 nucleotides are TGCGCCAGCAGCCCGGTGTTAGCCAGGGATTCACCCCCCCACTTT.

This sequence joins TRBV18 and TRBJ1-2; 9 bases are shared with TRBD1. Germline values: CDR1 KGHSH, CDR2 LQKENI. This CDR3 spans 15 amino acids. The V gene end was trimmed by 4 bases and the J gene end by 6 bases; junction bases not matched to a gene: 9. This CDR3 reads CASSLGQGRYDGYTF. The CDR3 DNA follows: TGTGCCAGCTCACTCGGACAGGGGCGCTACGATGGCTACACCTTC.

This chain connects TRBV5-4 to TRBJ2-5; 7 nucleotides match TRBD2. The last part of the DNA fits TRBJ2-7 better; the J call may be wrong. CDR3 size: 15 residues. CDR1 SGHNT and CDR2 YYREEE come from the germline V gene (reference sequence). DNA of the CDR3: TGTGCCAGCAGCTTGTCGAAGCGGGGTGGGTACGAGCAGTACTTC. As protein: CASSLSKRGGYEQYF.

The CDR3 coding sequence is TGCGCCAGCAAGGGGACTCCCGGGACAGAGAACACCGGGGAGCTGTTTTTT. It yields the protein CASKGTPGTENTGELFF. The V and J genes are TRBV10-2 and TRBJ2-2; possibly TRBD1 for D (7 bases). CDR3 size: 17 residues. Trimming shortened V by 7 bases and J by 1 base, and 19 bases separated the two germline ends. Looked up from germline, CDR1 is WSHSY and CDR2 is SAAADI.

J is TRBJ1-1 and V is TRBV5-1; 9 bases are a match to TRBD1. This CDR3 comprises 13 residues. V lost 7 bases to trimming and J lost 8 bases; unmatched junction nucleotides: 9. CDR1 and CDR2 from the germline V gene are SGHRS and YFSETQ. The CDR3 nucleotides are TGCGCCAGCCAAATGACAGGGGGGGTGGAAGCTTTCTTT. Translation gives CASQMTGGVEAFF.

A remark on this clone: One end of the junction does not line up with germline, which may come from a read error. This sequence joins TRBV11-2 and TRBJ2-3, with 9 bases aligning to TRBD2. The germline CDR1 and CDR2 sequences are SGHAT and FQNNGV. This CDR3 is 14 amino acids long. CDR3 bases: TGTGCCAGCACCTTAGCGGGAGTCCCAGATACGCAGTATTTT. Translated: CASTLAGVPDTQYF.

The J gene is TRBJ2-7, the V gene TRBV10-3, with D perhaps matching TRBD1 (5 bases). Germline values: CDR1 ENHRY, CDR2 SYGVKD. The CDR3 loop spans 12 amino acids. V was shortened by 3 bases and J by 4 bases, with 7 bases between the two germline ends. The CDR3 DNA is TGTGCCATCAGTGATAAGGGGTACGAGCAGTACTTC. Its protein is CAISDKGYEQYF.

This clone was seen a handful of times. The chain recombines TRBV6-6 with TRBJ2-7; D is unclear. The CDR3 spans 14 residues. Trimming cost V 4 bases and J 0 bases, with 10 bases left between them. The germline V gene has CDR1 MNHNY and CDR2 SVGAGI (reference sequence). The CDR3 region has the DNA TGTGCCAGCAGTTCCCAGCTACCCTCCTACGAGCAGTACTTC. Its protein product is CASSSQLPSYEQYF.

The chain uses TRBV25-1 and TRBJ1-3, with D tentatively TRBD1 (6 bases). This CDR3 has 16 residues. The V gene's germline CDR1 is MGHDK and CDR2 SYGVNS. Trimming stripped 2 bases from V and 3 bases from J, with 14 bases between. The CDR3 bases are TGTGCCAGCAGTGAACTAACAGGGACGTATGGAAACACCATATATTTT. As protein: CASSELTGTYGNTIYF.

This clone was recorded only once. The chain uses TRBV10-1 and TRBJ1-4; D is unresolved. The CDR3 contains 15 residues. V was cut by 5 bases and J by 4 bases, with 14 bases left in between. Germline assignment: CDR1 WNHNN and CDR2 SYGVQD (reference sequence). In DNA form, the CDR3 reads TGCGCCAGCAGTCCCGGAGGAGGGATTAATGAAAAACTGTTTTTT. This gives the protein CASSPGGGINEKLFF.

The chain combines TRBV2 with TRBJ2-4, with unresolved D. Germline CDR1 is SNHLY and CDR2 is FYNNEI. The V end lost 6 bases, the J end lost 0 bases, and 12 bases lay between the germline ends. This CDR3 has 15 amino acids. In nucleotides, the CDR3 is TGTGCCAGCAGGTTCGGTGCACTAGCCAAAAACATTCAGTACTTC. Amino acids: CASRFGALAKNIQYF.

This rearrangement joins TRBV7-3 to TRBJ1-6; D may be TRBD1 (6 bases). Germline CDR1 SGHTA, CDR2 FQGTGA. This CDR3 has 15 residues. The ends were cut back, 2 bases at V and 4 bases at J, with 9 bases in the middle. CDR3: CASSLRGTYNSPLHF. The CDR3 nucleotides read TGTGCCAGCAGCTTACGAGGGACATATAATTCACCCCTCCACTTT.

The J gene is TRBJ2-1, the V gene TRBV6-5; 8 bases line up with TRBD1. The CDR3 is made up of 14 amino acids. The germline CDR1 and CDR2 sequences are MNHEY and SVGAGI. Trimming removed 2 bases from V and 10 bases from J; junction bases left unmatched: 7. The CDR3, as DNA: TGTGCCAGCAGTTACCCCCAGGGGGCAGGGGAGCAGTTCTTC. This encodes CASSYPQGAGEQFF.